The T cell receptor (beta chain) under discussion was sequenced for a study of PD-L1 blockade in urothelial cancer. Background on the study: Atezolizumab 1,200 mg was given intravenously every 3 weeks, starting 2014.

Regarding time point: pretreatment peripheral blood. Patients had urothelial carcinoma that was locally advanced or metastatic. The CDR3 spans 17 residues. The V gene's germline CDR1 is SGHVS and CDR2 FQNEAQ. The V and J ends lost 5 bases and 4 bases, in that order; junction bases with no gene match: 9. Libraries were prepared by immunoSEQ multiplex PCR; TCRdb keeps only in-frame clonotypes and omits some of them. The data contain roughly 90,000 clones, 80% to 90% of them seen just once; the ten biggest clones take up about 1%. This chain uses TRBV7-8 with TRBJ2-2; the match to TRBD2 covers 11 bases. The sample here was PBMCs, taken around atezolizumab (anti-PD-L1) treatment. This receptor was obtained from a woman of 80 years or more with urothelial cancer. The CDR3 sequence is CASSPRLAGGSTGELFF. CDR3 in DNA: TGTGCCAGCAGCCCCCGATTAGCGGGAGGGAGCACCGGGGAGCTGTTTTTT.